Sequencing of this T cell receptor beta chain was carried out in a study of molecular identifiers for immune sequencing clone quantification. With listed TCR primers and previously described methods, bulk TCR libraries were prepared. Via MiXCR, TCRdb re-called the PCR reads, giving one row per CDR3 protein. The table lists 85,000 to 130,000 distinct CDR3 sequences, over 30% of them singletons, with 4% to 5% in the top ten. A CD8+CD4-CCR7+CD45RA+ gate was used to sort naive CD8 T cells. As regards this clonotype: As yet, its antigen is unknown.

Germline CDR1 SQVTM, CDR2 ANQGSEA. The CDR3 totals 11 residues. The ends were cut back, 4 bases at V and 7 bases at J, with 11 bases in the middle. Points from the study as a whole: Reports indicate spiked Jurkat TCR RNA from one cell could be found among around 970,000 naive cells.

This rearrangement joins TRBV29-1 to TRBJ2-7; D uncertain. The material sequenced was naive CD8+ T cells from blood, with Jurkat cell RNA spiked in. The subset is: FACS-sorted CD8+CD4-CCR7+CD45RA+ naive T cells. This TCR was sampled from a human donor in good health. Some libraries in this study had Jurkat cell RNA spiked in. The CDR3 loop reads CSVGTLREQYF. The CDR3, as DNA: TGCAGCGTTGGGACCCTCCGGGAGCAGTACTTC.